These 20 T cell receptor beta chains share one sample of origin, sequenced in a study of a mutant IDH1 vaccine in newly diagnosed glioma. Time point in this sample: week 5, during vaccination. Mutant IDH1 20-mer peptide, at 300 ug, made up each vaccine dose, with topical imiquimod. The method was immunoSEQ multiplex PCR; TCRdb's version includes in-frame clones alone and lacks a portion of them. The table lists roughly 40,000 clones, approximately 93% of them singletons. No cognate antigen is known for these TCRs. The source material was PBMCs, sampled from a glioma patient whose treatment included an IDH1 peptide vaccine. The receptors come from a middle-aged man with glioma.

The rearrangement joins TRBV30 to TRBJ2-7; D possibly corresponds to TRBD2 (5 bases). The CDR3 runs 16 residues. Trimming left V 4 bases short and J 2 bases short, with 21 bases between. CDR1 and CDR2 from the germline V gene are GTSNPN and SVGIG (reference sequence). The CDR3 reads CAWTVDRSKGAYEQYF. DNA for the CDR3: TGTGCCTGGACCGTCGATCGGTCTAAGGGAGCCTACGAGCAGTACTTC.

The CDR3 nucleotides are TGTGCCAGCAGGGAGGACCCCCGGGGGCCCCAGCATTTT. Translated: CASREDPRGPQHF. The rearrangement joins TRBV7-9 to TRBJ1-5; the D is unclear. The CDR3 is 13 residues long. Germline CDR1 SEHNR, CDR2 FQNEAQ (reference sequence). V was shortened by 6 bases and J by 9 bases, with 15 bases between the two germline ends. Variable domain in full (rest from reference TRBV7-9 and TRBJ1-5): DTGVSQNPRHKITKRGQNVTFRCDPISEHNRLYWYRQTLGQGPEFLTYFQNEAQLEKSRLLSDRFSAERPKGSFSTLEIQRTEQGDSAMYLCASREDPRGPQHFGDGTRLSIL.

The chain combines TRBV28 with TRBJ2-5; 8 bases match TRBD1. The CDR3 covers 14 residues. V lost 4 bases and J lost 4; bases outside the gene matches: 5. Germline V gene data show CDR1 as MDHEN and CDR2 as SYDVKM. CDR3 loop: CASSSTGEGETQYF. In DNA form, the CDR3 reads TGTGCCAGCAGTTCGACAGGGGAAGGAGAGACCCAGTACTTC.

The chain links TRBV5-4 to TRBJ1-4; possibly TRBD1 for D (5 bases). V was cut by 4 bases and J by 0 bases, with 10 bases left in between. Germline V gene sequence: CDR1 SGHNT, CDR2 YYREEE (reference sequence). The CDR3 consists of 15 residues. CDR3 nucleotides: TGTGCCAGCAGCCCCGACAGCGCAACTAATGAAAAACTGTTTTTT. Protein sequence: CASSPDSATNEKLFF.

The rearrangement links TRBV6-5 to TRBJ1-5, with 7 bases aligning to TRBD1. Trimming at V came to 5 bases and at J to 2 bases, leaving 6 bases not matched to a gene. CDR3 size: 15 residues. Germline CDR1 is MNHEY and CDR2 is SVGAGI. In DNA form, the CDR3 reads TGTGCCAGCAGTCAGAACAGGGGAGGCAATCAGCCCCAGCATTTT. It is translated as CASSQNRGGNQPQHF.

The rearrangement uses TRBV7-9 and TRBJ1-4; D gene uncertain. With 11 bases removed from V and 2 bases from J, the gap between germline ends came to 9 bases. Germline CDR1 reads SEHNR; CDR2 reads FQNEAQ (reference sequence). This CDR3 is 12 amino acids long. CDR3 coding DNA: TGTGCCGGCGGCACGACTAATGAAAAACTGTTTTTT. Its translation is CAGGTTNEKLFF.

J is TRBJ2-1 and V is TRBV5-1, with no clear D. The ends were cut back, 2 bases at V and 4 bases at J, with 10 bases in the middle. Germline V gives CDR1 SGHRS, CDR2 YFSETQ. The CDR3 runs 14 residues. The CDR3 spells CASSFYDSYNEQFF. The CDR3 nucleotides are TGCGCCAGCAGCTTCTACGACTCATACAATGAGCAGTTCTTC.

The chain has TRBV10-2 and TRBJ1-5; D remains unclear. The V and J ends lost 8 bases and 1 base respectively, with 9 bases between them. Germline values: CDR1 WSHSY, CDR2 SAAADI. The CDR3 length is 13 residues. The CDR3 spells CASRGQSNQPQHF. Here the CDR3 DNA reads TGCGCCAGCCGCGGCCAGAGCAATCAGCCCCAGCATTTT.

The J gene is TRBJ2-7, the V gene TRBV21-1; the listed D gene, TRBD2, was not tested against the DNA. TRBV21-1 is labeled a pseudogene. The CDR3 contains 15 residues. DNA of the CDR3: TGTGCCAGCAGCGTAGAGCCGGGAGCGATATACGAGCAGTACTTC. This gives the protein CASSVEPGAIYEQYF.

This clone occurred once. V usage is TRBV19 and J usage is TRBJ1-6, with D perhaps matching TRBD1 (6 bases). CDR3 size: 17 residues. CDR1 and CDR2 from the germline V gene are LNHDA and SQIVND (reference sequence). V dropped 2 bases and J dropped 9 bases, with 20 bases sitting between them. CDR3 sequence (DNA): TGTGCCAGTAGTATAAGCGGCTCCCCAGGGGTTGCTTCACCCCTCCACTTT. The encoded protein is CASSISGSPGVASPLHF.

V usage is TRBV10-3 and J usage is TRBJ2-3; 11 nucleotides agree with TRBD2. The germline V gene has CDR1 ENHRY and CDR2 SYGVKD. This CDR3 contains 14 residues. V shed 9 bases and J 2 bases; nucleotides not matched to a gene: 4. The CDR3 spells CAISTSGITDTQYF. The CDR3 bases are TGTGCCATATCGACTAGCGGGATCACAGATACGCAGTATTTT.

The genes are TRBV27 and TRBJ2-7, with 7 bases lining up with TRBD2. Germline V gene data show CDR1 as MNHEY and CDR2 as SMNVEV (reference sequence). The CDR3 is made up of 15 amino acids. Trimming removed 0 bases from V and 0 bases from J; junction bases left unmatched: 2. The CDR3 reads CASSLSAGPSYEQYF. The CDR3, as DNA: TGTGCCAGCAGTTTATCAGCGGGGCCCTCCTACGAGCAGTACTTC.

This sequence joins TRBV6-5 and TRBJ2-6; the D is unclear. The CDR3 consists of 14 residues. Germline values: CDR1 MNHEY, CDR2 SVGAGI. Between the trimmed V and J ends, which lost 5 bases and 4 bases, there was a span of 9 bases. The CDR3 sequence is CASSTGRGANVLTF. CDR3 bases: TGTGCCAGCAGTACTGGGCGCGGGGCCAACGTCCTGACTTTC.

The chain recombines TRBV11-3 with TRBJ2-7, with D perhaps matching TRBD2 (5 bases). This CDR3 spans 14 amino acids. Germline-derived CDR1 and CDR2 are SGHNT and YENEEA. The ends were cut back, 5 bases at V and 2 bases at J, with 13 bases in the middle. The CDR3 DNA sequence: TGTGCCAGCAGCGCCCGGGAACGGCCCTACGAGCAGTACTTC. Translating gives CASSARERPYEQYF. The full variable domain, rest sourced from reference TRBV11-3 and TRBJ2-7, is EAGVVQSPRYKIIEKKQPVAFWCNPISGHNTLYWYLQNLGQGPELLIRYENEEAVDDSQLPKDRFSAERLKGVDSTLKIQPAELGDSAVYLCASSARERPYEQYFGPGTRLTVT.

In DNA form, the CDR3 reads TGTGCCAGCAGTACCGGACAGGGGAACACCGGGGAGCTGTTTTTT. Translated: CASSTGQGNTGELFF. This chain uses TRBV6-1 with TRBJ2-2; TRBD1 matches at 8 bases. J gave up 1 base and V 5 bases, and 3 bases lay outside the gene matches. Germline CDR1 is MNHNS and CDR2 is SASEGT. CDR3 length: 15 residues.

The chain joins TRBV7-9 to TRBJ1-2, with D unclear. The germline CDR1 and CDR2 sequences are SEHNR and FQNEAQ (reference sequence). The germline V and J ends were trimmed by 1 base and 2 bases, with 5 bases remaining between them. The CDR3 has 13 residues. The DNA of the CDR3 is TGTGCCAGCAGCTTAGGGAGGAACTATGGCTACACCTTC. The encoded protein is CASSLGRNYGYTF.

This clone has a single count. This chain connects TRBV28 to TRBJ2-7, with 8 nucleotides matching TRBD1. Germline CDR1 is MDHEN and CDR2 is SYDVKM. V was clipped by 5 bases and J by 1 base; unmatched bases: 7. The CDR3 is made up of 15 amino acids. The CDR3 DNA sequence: TGTGCCAGCAGTATCCCCGGGACAGGTTCCTACGAGCAGTACTTC. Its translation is CASSIPGTGSYEQYF.

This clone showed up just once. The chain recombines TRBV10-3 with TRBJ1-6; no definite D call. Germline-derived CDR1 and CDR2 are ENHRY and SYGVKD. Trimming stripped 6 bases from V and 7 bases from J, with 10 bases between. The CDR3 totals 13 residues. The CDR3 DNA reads TGTGCCATCAGGGGCCGGGAGAATTCACCCCTCCACTTT. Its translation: CAIRGRENSPLHF.

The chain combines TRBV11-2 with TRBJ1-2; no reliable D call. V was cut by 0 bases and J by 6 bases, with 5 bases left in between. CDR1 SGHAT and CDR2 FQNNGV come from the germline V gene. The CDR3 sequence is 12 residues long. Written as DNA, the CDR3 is TGTGCCAGCAGCTTAGAGGGAGATGGCTACACCTTC. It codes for CASSLEGDGYTF.

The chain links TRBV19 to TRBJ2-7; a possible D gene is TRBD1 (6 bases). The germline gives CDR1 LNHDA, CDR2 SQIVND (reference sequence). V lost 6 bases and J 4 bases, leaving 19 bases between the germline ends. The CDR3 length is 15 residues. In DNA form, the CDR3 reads TGTGCCAGTAGCGTCCAAACAGGGTCTGATTACGAGCAGTACTTC. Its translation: CASSVQTGSDYEQYF.